The 15 T cell receptor beta chains presented below share a single source sample, sequenced in a study of technical replicates of blood from a handful of donors (dated by TCRdb to the late 2010s). Library creation used the immunoSEQ multiplex PCR assay. This is the immuneACCESS table as TCRdb keeps it, with only in-frame sequences that have V and J called. A part of the clones is gone; compared with another copy, unresolved V genes explain less than half, and the rest is unexplained. This sample has roughly 85,000 clones in its table, and approximately 93% of those were observed once. The ten largest clonotypes hold around 0.25% of the sample. Sequenced input: T cells isolated from PBMCs. The receptors come from a human donor in good health.

The rearrangement links TRBV19 to TRBJ2-7, with TRBD1 as a possible D gene (5 bases). Germline CDR1 reads LNHDA; CDR2 reads SQIVND (reference sequence). V gave up 3 bases and J gave up 3 bases, with 15 bases separating them. The CDR3 loop spans 15 amino acids. The CDR3 protein is CASSIGAGYSYEQYF. The CDR3 region has the DNA TGTGCCAGTAGTATTGGGGCAGGTTATAGCTACGAGCAGTACTTC.

Only one count was recorded for this clone. The V and J genes are TRBV7-9 and TRBJ2-1, with TRBD2 identical over 7 bases. Looked up from germline, CDR1 is SEHNR and CDR2 is FQNEAQ (reference sequence). V trimming: 0 bases; J trimming: 9 bases; junction bases outside the gene matches: 11. There are 16 residues in the CDR3. This CDR3 reads CASSLAVPGLPVEQFF. For the CDR3, the DNA is TGTGCCAGCAGCTTAGCGGTACCGGGACTACCAGTTGAGCAGTTCTTC.

The chain joins TRBV5-1 to TRBJ2-2, with unresolved D. Trimming pared 0 bases from V and 0 bases from J, leaving 3 bases between. The CDR3 length is 14 residues. Germline assignment: CDR1 SGHRS and CDR2 YFSETQ. Here the CDR3 reads CASSLAANTGELFF. The CDR3 nucleotides read TGCGCCAGCAGCTTGGCAGCGAACACCGGGGAGCTGTTTTTT.

This sequence joins TRBV27 and TRBJ2-7, with 9 bases fitting TRBD1. The trim removed 2 bases at V and 2 bases at J, leaving 1 base unmatched. The CDR3 runs to 14 residues. CDR1 is MNHEY, CDR2 SMNVEV, per germline (reference sequence). The CDR3 region has the DNA TGTGCCAGCAGTTTAGGGACAGGGCCCTACGAGCAGTACTTC. The encoded protein is CASSLGTGPYEQYF.

This chain connects TRBV6-1 to TRBJ1-1; unclear D gene. The CDR3 sequence is 12 residues long. With 5 bases removed from V and 4 bases from J, the gap between germline ends came to 8 bases. CDR1 is MNHNS and CDR2 is SASEGT in the germline V gene. CDR3 DNA: TGTGCCAGCAGTCCTGAAGCCACTGAAGCTTTCTTT. It codes for CASSPEATEAFF.

This chain connects TRBV29-1 to TRBJ1-1; 7 positions agree with TRBD1. This CDR3 is 14 amino acids long. V gave up 7 bases and J gave up 1 base; unmatched junction bases: 9. CDR1 is SQVTM, CDR2 ANQGSEA, per germline. CDR3 residues: CSAYRGTGNTEAFF. The CDR3 DNA sequence: TGCAGCGCTTACAGGGGAACTGGGAACACTGAAGCTTTCTTT.

This clone appeared a single time. This chain uses TRBV27 with TRBJ2-1, with 8 bases fitting TRBD2. Germline V CDR1 and CDR2: MNHEY, SMNVEV (reference sequence). The CDR3 extends over 18 amino acids. After removal of 7 bases from V and 4 bases from J, the junction contained 18 bases not matched to a gene. The CDR3 loop reads CASTSGGRGGPYYNEQFF. CDR3 nucleotide sequence: TGTGCCAGCACCTCTGGTGGGCGCGGGGGGCCCTATTACAATGAGCAGTTCTTC.

This sequence joins TRBV28 and TRBJ2-7; possibly TRBD2 for D (6 bases). The V and J ends lost 8 bases and 4 bases respectively, with 27 bases between them. CDR3 length equals 17 residues. Germline-derived CDR1 and CDR2 are MDHEN and SYDVKM. The DNA of the CDR3 is TGTGCCAGCTCACATCGCCGCCAGTCTGGCGGGAAATACGAGCAGTACTTC. Translation gives CASSHRRQSGGKYEQYF.

V and J are TRBV19 and TRBJ2-5; D is uncertain. The CDR3 runs to 14 residues. The germline V gene has CDR1 LNHDA and CDR2 SQIVND (reference sequence). The V end was cut by 6 bases, the J end by 2 bases, with 13 bases between. CDR3 in DNA: TGTGCCAGTAGGGCCAGAGACAATCAAGAGACCCAGTACTTC. Encoded protein: CASRARDNQETQYF.

The gene calls are TRBV9 and TRBJ1-2; TRBD1 matches 8 bases. The CDR3 runs to 15 residues. Per the germline V gene, CDR1 is SGDLS and CDR2 is YYNGEE. With V trimmed by 3 bases and J by 4 bases, 8 bases remained unmatched. CDR3 DNA sequence: TGTGCCAGCAGCGGGTACAGGGGGGATATCTATGGCTACACCTTC. Translated: CASSGYRGDIYGYTF.

The chain uses TRBV4-1 and TRBJ1-4, with D perhaps TRBD1 (5 bases). V lost 1 base and J lost 8, with 14 bases in between. Germline V gene sequence: CDR1 MGHRA, CDR2 YSYEKL. The CDR3 loop spans 15 amino acids. CDR3 protein: CASSQVSGGEEKLFF. CDR3 coding DNA: TGCGCCAGCAGCCAAGTGTCGGGGGGGGAGGAAAAACTGTTTTTT.

The rearrangement uses TRBV14 and TRBJ2-1; the D gene is possibly TRBD1 (6 bases). CDR1 and CDR2 (germline): SGHDN, FVKESK. V was shortened by 0 bases and J by 4 bases, with 13 bases between the two germline ends. The CDR3 sequence is 16 residues long. The CDR3 coding sequence is TGTGCCAGCAGCCAAGATGTCGCAGGGGCGTACAATGAGCAGTTCTTC. It yields the protein CASSQDVAGAYNEQFF.

The CDR3 DNA is TGCGCCAGCAGCTTGGACCCCCAAGGGGCTAGCGGGAGGGCCGCGCAGTTCTTC. This encodes CASSLDPQGASGRAAQFF. The rearrangement joins TRBV5-1 to TRBJ2-1; 12 nucleotides agree with TRBD2. CDR1 and CDR2 from the germline V gene are SGHRS and YFSETQ. V lost 0 bases to trimming and J lost 12 bases; unmatched junction nucleotides: 16. CDR3 length: 18 residues.

The J gene is TRBJ2-5, the V gene TRBV6-5, with TRBD1 identical over 11 bases. This CDR3 region has 16 residues. The V gene's germline CDR1 is MNHEY and CDR2 SVGAGI. V was pared by 2 bases and J by 3 bases, with 5 bases of the junction left unmatched. The CDR3 DNA follows: TGTGCCAGCAGTTACCGAGGACAGGGGGCCGAAGAGACCCAGTACTTC. This gives the protein CASSYRGQGAEETQYF.

The chain uses TRBV5-1 and TRBJ2-5, with a weak D call TRBD1 (6 bases). CDR1 is SGHRS and CDR2 is YFSETQ in the germline V gene. The V gene lost 3 bases and the J gene lost 2 bases, with 14 bases spanning the gap. CDR3 length: 15 amino acids. The CDR3 loop is CASSSSDSRQETQYF. DNA of the CDR3: TGCGCCAGCAGCTCCTCGGACAGCCGGCAAGAGACCCAGTACTTC.